The entry that follows covers one T cell receptor beta chain sequence. The antigen is undetermined. The record originates from a study of cytomegalovirus exposure and HLA in healthy donors. Broader study findings: A further, later analysis showed that HLA-associated TCR beta chains (compared with equally common others) were more clonally expanded. In a later analysis, an Asian-associated ancestry cluster reportedly showed fewer N-insertions than the 666-donor mean.

A multiplex PCR was run with 60 Vbeta primers and 13 Jbeta primers. Produced via immunoSEQ multiplex PCR; TCRdb's table is partial and in-frame only. This table has about 95,000 clones, roughly 70% appearing once. CDR3 size: 14 residues. Between the trimmed V and J ends, which lost 0 bases and 0 bases, there was a span of 6 bases. Germline V CDR1 and CDR2: SGHRS, YFSETQ. The receptor was derived from a woman between 50 and 59 years old in good health and CMV-seropositive. The sequenced sample consisted of PBMCs. This chain uses TRBV5-1 with TRBJ1-2, with D unresolved. For the CDR3, the DNA is TGCGCCAGCAGCTTGGGAGCTACTAACTATGGCTACACCTTC. Protein sequence: CASSLGATNYGYTF.